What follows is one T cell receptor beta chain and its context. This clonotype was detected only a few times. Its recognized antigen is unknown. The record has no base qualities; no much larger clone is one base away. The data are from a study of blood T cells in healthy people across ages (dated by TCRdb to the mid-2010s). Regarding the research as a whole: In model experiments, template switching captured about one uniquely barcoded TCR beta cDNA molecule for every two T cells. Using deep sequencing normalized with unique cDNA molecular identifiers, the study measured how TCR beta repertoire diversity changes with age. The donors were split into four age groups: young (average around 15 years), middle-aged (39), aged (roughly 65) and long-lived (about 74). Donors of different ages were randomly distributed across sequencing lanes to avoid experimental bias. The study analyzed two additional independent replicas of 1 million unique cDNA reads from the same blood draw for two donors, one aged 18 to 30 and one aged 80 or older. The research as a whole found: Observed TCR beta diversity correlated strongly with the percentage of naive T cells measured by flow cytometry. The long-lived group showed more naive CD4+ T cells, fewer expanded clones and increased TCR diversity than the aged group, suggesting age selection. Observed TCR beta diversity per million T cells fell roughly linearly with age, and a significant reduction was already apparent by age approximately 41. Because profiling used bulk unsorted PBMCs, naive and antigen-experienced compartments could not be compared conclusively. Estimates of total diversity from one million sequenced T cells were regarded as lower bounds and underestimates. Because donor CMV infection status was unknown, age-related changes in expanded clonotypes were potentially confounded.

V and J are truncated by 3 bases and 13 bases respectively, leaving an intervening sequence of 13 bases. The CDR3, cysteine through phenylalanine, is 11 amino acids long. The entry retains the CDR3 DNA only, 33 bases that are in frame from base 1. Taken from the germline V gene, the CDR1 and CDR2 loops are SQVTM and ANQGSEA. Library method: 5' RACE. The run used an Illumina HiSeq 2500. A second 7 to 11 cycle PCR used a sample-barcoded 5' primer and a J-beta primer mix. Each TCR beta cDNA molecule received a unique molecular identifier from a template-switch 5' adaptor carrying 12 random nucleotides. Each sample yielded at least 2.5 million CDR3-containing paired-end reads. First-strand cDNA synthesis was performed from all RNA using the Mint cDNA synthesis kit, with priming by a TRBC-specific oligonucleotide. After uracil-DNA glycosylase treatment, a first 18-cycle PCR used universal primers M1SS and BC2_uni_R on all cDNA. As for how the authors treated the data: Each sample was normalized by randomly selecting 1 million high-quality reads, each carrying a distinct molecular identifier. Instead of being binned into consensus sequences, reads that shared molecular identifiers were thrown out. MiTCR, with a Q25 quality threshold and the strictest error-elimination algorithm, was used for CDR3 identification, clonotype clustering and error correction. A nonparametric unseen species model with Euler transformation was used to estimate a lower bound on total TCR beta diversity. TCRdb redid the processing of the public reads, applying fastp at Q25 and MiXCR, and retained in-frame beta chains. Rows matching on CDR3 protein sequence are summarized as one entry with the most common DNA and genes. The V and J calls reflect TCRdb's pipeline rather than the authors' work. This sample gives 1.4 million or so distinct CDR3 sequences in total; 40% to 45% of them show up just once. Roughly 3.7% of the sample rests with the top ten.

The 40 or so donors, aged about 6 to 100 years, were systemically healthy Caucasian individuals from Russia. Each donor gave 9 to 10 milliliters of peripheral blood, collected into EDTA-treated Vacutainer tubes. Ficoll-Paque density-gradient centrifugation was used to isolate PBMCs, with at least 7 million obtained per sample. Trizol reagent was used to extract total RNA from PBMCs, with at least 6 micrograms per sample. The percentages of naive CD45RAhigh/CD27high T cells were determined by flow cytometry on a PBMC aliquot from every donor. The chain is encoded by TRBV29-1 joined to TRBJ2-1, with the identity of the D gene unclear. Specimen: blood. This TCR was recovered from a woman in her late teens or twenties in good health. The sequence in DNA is TGCAGCGTTGACGGTCTTGAATTACAGTTCTTC. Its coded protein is CSVDGLELQFF.